The 16 T cell receptor beta chains below all came from one sample that was sequenced in a study of neurological immune-mediated disorders. TCRdb fed the 5' RACE reads into MiXCR, producing one record per CDR3 protein. The sample lists about 35,000 distinct CDR3 sequences, nearly 7.5% occurring once. Specimen: PBMCs. The source of these receptors is a woman aged 40 to 50 in good health.

This clonotype was observed many times. In DNA form, the CDR3 reads TGTGCCAGCAGCCAAGGACAGGGAAGAACTGAAGCTTTCTTT. This encodes CASSQGQGRTEAFF. J is TRBJ1-1 and V is TRBV3-1; 7 nucleotides match TRBD1. The germline CDR1 and CDR2 sequences are LGHDT and YNNKEL (reference sequence). The CDR3 is 14 amino acids. The J segment lost 5 bases and the V segment lost 1 base, leaving 4 bases of the junction unmatched.

The table lists this clonotype with many counts. This chain joins TRBV29-1 and TRBJ2-1, with 13 nucleotides matching TRBD2. The CDR3 length is 17 residues. Germline CDR1 SQVTM, CDR2 ANQGSEA. The junction had 10 bases not matched to a gene; V was cut back by 2 bases and J by 6 bases. The CDR3 region is CSVESAGTSGIINEQFF. CDR3 in DNA: TGCAGCGTTGAAAGTGCCGGGACTAGCGGGATCATCAATGAGCAGTTCTTC.

Many counts were recorded for this clonotype. The rearrangement joins TRBV20-1 to TRBJ1-4, with 10 positions matching TRBD1. CDR3 size: 14 residues. V shed 5 bases, J shed 4 bases, and the junction held 4 bases outside the gene matches. Germline-derived CDR1 and CDR2 are DFQATT and SNEGSKA (reference sequence). The CDR3 is CSAVGTGVNEKLFF. In DNA form, the CDR3 reads TGCAGTGCTGTAGGGACAGGGGTTAATGAAAAACTGTTTTTT.

Concerning this clonotype itself: A read error may be the cause here, since a much bigger clone is one base away. The chain links TRBV28 to TRBJ2-3; D unclear. The CDR3 loop spans 16 amino acids. Looked up from germline, CDR1 is MDHEN and CDR2 is SYDVKM. CDR3 loop: CASSSTGPAITDTRYF. DNA of the CDR3: TGTGCCAGCAGTTCTACCGGGCCAGCCATCACAGATACGCGGTATTTT.

With regard to this clonotype: This may arise from a read error, as a much more abundant clone is one base away. The rearrangement links TRBV5-6 to TRBJ2-7; 9 bases match TRBD1. The CDR3 is made up of 17 amino acids. J was trimmed by 2 bases and V by 0 bases; bases with no gene match: 9. Germline CDR1 reads SGHDT; CDR2 reads YYEEEE. The CDR3 reads CASSLAISWTGAYEQYF. Written as DNA, the CDR3 is TGTGCCAGCAGCTTGGCCATATCGTGGACAGGGGCCTACGAGCAGTACTTC.

The genes are TRBV20-1 and TRBJ1-3, with a possible D match to TRBD1 (5 bases). Germline CDR1 is DFQATT and CDR2 is SNEGSKA (reference sequence). This CDR3 comprises 15 residues. V lost 3 bases and J 0 bases, leaving 12 bases between the germline ends. The CDR3 bases are TGCAGTGCTAGGGGGCCGACAGTCTCTGGAAACACCATATATTTT. This sequence encodes CSARGPTVSGNTIYF.

This clonotype was detected many times. The chain couples TRBV5-1 to TRBJ1-5; 8 positions match TRBD1. Germline lookup yields CDR1 SGHRS and CDR2 YFSETQ. J was trimmed by 6 bases and V by 8 bases; bases with no gene match: 10. The CDR3 totals 14 residues. CDR3 residues: CARKPRGPGQPQHF. CDR3 DNA sequence: TGCGCCAGAAAACCCAGGGGGCCAGGTCAGCCCCAGCATTTT.

This clonotype was found many times. The chain is built from TRBV4-1 and TRBJ2-5; D unresolved. The germline V gene encodes CDR1 MGHRA and CDR2 YSYEKL. V was trimmed by 4 bases and J by 0 bases, leaving 9 bases between them. CDR3 size: 14 residues. In nucleotides, the CDR3 is TGCGCCAGCAGCCCGTTCTATAACCAAGAGACCCAGTACTTC. Translated, it gives CASSPFYNQETQYF.

This clonotype was observed at least ten times. This chain links TRBV12-3 or TRBV12-4 with TRBJ1-3, with 7 bases identical to TRBD1. CDR3 length: 13 residues. V was pared by 6 bases and J by 9 bases, with 8 bases of the junction left unmatched. The CDR3 here is CASSRDRITTIYF. The CDR3 DNA follows: TGTGCCAGCAGCCGGGACAGAATAACCACCATATATTTT.

The J gene is TRBJ1-1, the V gene TRBV6-2 or TRBV6-3, with 9 bases fitting TRBD1. Germline V lookup: CDR1 MNHEY, CDR2 SVGEGT. V lost 5 bases and J lost 2; bases outside the gene matches: 6. The CDR3 contains 15 residues. CDR3 sequence: CASSKGDRANTEAFF. The CDR3 nucleotides read TGTGCCAGCAGTAAAGGGGACAGGGCTAACACTGAAGCTTTCTTT.

The sample holds many counts of this clonotype. V usage is TRBV29-1 and J usage is TRBJ1-2; TRBD1 matches 8 bases. The CDR3 runs to 12 residues. The V segment lost 4 bases and the J segment 8 bases; nucleotides outside the gene matches: 6. CDR1 SQVTM and CDR2 ANQGSEA come from the germline V gene. CDR3 protein: CSVAPTGEGYTF. As DNA, the CDR3 is TGCAGCGTTGCGCCGACAGGGGAAGGCTACACCTTC.

This clonotype was detected many times. The chain joins TRBV7-2 to TRBJ1-5; TRBD1 is a possible D gene (6 bases). V lost 5 bases and J 7 bases, leaving 18 bases between the germline ends. This CDR3 is built from 15 residues. In germline, CDR1 is SGHTA, CDR2 FQGNSA. CDR3 sequence: CASSPGRGYKQPQHF. As DNA, the CDR3 is TGTGCCAGCAGCCCTGGGAGGGGGTATAAACAGCCCCAGCATTTT.

In its sample, this clonotype was seen many times. The chain is built from TRBV5-6 and TRBJ2-7; 8 nucleotides align to TRBD1. The CDR3 extends over 14 amino acids. V was clipped by 4 bases and J by 5 bases; unmatched bases: 8. Looked up from germline, CDR1 is SGHDT and CDR2 is YYEEEE. This CDR3 is CASSLLTGANEQYF. CDR3 in DNA: TGTGCCAGCAGCCTTTTGACAGGGGCCAACGAGCAGTACTTC. The full variable domain, in which reference TRBV5-6 and TRBJ2-7 provide the parts outside the CDR3, is DAGVTQSPTHLIKTRGQQVTLRCSPKSGHDTVSWYQQALGQGPQFIFQYYEEEERQRGNFPDRFSGHQFPNYSSELNVNALLLGDSALYLCASSLLTGANEQYFGPGTRLTVT.

Note on this clonotype: A much larger clone lies a single base off, so this may be a read error. This chain links TRBV9 with TRBJ2-1, with 11 bases matching TRBD2. This CDR3 comprises 12 residues. Germline V CDR1 and CDR2: SGDLS, YYNGEE. The CDR3 protein is CASSVTSGEQLF. The CDR3 region has the DNA TGTGCCAGCAGCGTGACTAGCGGGGAGCAGTTATTC.

This clonotype was seen repeatedly, ten times or more. The V call is TRBV29-1, the J call TRBJ1-1; 8 bases are shared with TRBD1. The CDR3 totals 14 residues. After removal of 1 base from V and 5 bases from J, the junction contained 6 bases not matched to a gene. Germline V gene data show CDR1 as SQVTM and CDR2 as ANQGSEA. CDR3 protein: CSVEVAGGRTEAFF. CDR3 bases: TGCAGCGTTGAAGTGGCAGGGGGCCGGACTGAAGCTTTCTTT.

In this sample, this clonotype is medium-sized. This chain uses TRBV3-1 with TRBJ2-3; D gene ambiguous. The germline V gene encodes CDR1 LGHDT and CDR2 YNNKEL (reference sequence). Trimming stripped 3 bases from V and 5 bases from J, with 9 bases between. There are 13 residues in the CDR3. CDR3 sequence reads: CASSHPGGDTQYF. The CDR3 DNA is TGTGCCAGCAGCCACCCCGGCGGAGATACGCAGTATTTT.